Given below is one T cell receptor (beta chain) in context. Antigen unknown. This specimen belongs to a study of CD8+ T cells in alopecia areata. Alopecia areata patients provided lesional scalp punch biopsies and peripheral blood, both collected for the study. Notes on the study in general: Greater clonality was observed in lesional scalp samples, especially alopecia totalis/universalis, versus normal scalp. Tissue-resident alphabeta T cells belonging to normal skin likewise get sequenced within scalp specimens.

The V gene end was trimmed by 4 bases and the J gene end by 5 bases; junction bases not matched to a gene: 5. Germline CDR1 and CDR2: SGHDN and FVKESK. The CDR3 consists of 14 residues. Sequencing templates came from extracted RNA that was reverse transcribed into cDNA. Sequencing used immunoSEQ multiplex PCR; TCRdb keeps in-frame clones, though not all of them. This table has 100,000 to 120,000 clones, about 60% appearing once. The rearrangement uses TRBV14 and TRBJ1-2; 9 bases are a match to TRBD1. The TCR sequence derives from a human donor with alopecia areata. Sequenced: NKG2D-low CD8+ T cells sorted from blood. The CDR3 bases are TGTGCCAGCAGCCTCGGGACAGGGCCTTATGGCTACACCTTC. It translates to CASSLGTGPYGYTF. Combining the CDR3 with reference TRBV14 and TRBJ1-2 gives the whole variable domain EAGVTQFPSHSVIEKGQTVTLRCDPISGHDNLYWYRRVMGKEIKFLLHFVKESKQDESGMPNNRFLAERTGGTYSTLKVQPAELEDSGVYFCASSLGTGPYGYTFGSGTRLTVV.